A single sample is the source of the 17 T cell receptor beta chains below, sequenced in a study of blood T cell repertoires in COVID-19. TCRdb's table, derived via immunoSEQ multiplex PCR, lists solely in-frame clones and lacks some. The data contain 25,000 to 35,000 clones, 90% of them singletons. Sequencing used peripheral blood. These receptors were obtained from a man aged 55 to 70 with active COVID-19.

CDR3 in amino acids: CASSPRQGADSPLHF. The CDR3 region has the DNA TGTGCCAGCAGTCCCCGACAGGGGGCAGATTCACCCCTCCACTTT. V is TRBV2 and J is TRBJ1-6, with 10 bases identical to TRBD1. This CDR3 has 15 amino acids. With 5 bases clipped from V and 8 bases from J, the junction kept 6 bases outside the gene matches. CDR1 and CDR2 from the germline V gene are SNHLY and FYNNEI.

The gene calls are TRBV24-1 and TRBJ2-2; tentatively, D is TRBD1 (6 bases). The V and J ends lost 1 base and 7 bases respectively, with 15 bases between them. The CDR3 runs 16 residues. Germline V gene lookup returns CDR1 KGHDR and CDR2 SFDVKD. The CDR3 reads CATSDLRGKPGGELFF. The DNA of the CDR3 is TGTGCCACCAGTGATTTAAGGGGGAAACCGGGCGGGGAGCTGTTTTTT.

The gene calls are TRBV5-1 and TRBJ2-1, with TRBD1 identical over 8 bases. The CDR3 is 14 amino acids. The germline V gene has CDR1 SGHRS and CDR2 YFSETQ. Trimming at V came to 2 bases and at J to 6 bases, leaving 4 bases not matched to a gene. CDR3 nucleotide sequence: TGCGCCAGCAGCTTCTCAGGGGGCCGCAATGAGCAGTTCTTC. This translates into CASSFSGGRNEQFF.

The rearrangement joins TRBV6-5 to TRBJ2-7, with 11 bases aligning to TRBD2. The CDR3 spans 16 residues. V was pared by 3 bases and J by 3 bases, with 7 bases of the junction left unmatched. Germline CDR1 and CDR2: MNHEY and SVGAGI. DNA of the CDR3: TGTGCCAGCAGTTATCTCCTAGCGGGGGGTATCTACGAGCAGTACTTC. Translating gives CASSYLLAGGIYEQYF.

The V call is TRBV7-8, the J call TRBJ1-1, with TRBD1 identical over 7 bases. The CDR3 totals 14 residues. From germline, CDR1 is SGHVS and CDR2 FQNEAQ. Trimming took 5 bases from V and 8 from J; bases not matched to a gene: 11. The CDR3 nucleotides read TGTGCCAGCAGCACCCAACCCGGACAGGACGAAGCTTTCTTT. Encoded protein: CASSTQPGQDEAFF.

The sample holds one count of this clone. The CDR3 region is CASRPELGQVYGYTF. CDR3 nucleotides: TGTGCCAGCAGGCCCGAACTCGGACAGGTCTATGGCTACACCTTC. The chain joins TRBV2 to TRBJ1-2; 7 bases match TRBD1. The CDR3 spans 15 residues. V shed 6 bases, J shed 4 bases, and the junction held 11 bases outside the gene matches. Germline-derived CDR1 and CDR2 are SNHLY and FYNNEI.

The V and J genes are TRBV19 and TRBJ1-3; D might be TRBD1 (6 bases). The CDR3 sequence is 13 residues long. V shed 8 bases and J shed 2 bases, with 10 bases lying between them. From germline, CDR1 is LNHDA and CDR2 SQIVND (reference sequence). Written as DNA, the CDR3 is TGTGCCAGTTACAGGGCTCCTGGAAACACCATATATTTT. Translating it yields CASYRAPGNTIYF.

The genes are TRBV11-2 and TRBJ2-3, with TRBD1 identical over 9 bases. In germline, CDR1 is SGHAT, CDR2 FQNNGV. This CDR3 has 17 amino acids. The junction had 12 bases not matched to a gene; V was cut back by 4 bases and J by 4 bases. The CDR3 loop is CASSSDPGTGRPDTQYF. The CDR3, as DNA: TGTGCCAGCAGCTCCGATCCCGGGACAGGGAGGCCAGATACGCAGTATTTT.

V and J are TRBV5-1 and TRBJ1-3; TRBD1 agrees at 11 bases. With V trimmed by 4 bases and J by 4 bases, 4 bases remained unmatched. Germline lookup yields CDR1 SGHRS and CDR2 YFSETQ. The CDR3 totals 15 residues. CDR3: CASSPGQGAGNTIYF. CDR3 coding DNA: TGCGCCAGCAGCCCAGGACAGGGGGCAGGAAACACCATATATTTT.

The V gene is TRBV18, the J gene TRBJ1-1; D not certain. Trimming removed 4 bases at V and 3 bases at J, with 15 bases between. The CDR3 has 15 amino acids. Germline assignment: CDR1 KGHSH and CDR2 LQKENI. The CDR3 nucleotides are TGTGCCAGCTCACAGCGGGCGGGGTTTGACACTGAAGCTTTCTTT. Its translation is CASSQRAGFDTEAFF.

This clone was counted a single time. The V call is TRBV4-2, the J call TRBJ2-3; TRBD2 agrees at 12 bases. The CDR3 spans 17 residues. The V gene end was trimmed by 3 bases and the J gene end by 2 bases; junction bases not matched to a gene: 6. The germline CDR1 and CDR2 sequences are LGHNA and YNFKEQ. Here the CDR3 reads CASSHDGLAGITDTQYF. CDR3 in DNA: TGTGCCAGCAGCCACGATGGACTAGCGGGGATCACAGATACGCAGTATTTT.

This chain uses TRBV12-5 with TRBJ1-1; D perhaps matches TRBD1 (6 bases). CDR1 LGHNT and CDR2 FRNRAP come from the germline V gene. Trimming removed 2 bases at V and 3 bases at J, with 7 bases between. This CDR3 has 13 residues. The CDR3 sequence: CASGLTGYTEAFF. CDR3 nucleotide sequence: TGTGCTAGTGGTTTGACAGGGTACACTGAAGCTTTCTTT.

The chain carries TRBV10-3 and TRBJ1-1; D gene unclear. V was cut by 0 bases and J by 4 bases, with 9 bases left in between. CDR1 and CDR2 from the germline V gene are ENHRY and SYGVKD. CDR3 length equals 14 residues. The CDR3 bases are TGTGCCATCAGTGAGTCCAAAGGGAGCACTGAAGCTTTCTTT. Protein sequence: CAISESKGSTEAFF.

The rearrangement uses TRBV30 and TRBJ1-5; D gene unclear. The CDR3 length is 14 residues. From germline, CDR1 is GTSNPN and CDR2 SVGIG (reference sequence). V was shortened by 0 bases and J by 2 bases, with 8 bases between the two germline ends. This CDR3 is CAWSVGRGNQPQHF. The DNA of the CDR3 is TGTGCCTGGAGTGTGGGGAGAGGCAATCAGCCCCAGCATTTT. The variable domain in full, completed from reference TRBV30 and TRBJ1-5, reads SQTIHQWPATLVQPVGSPLSLECTVEGTSNPNLYWYRQAAGRGLQLLFYSVGIGQISSEVPQNLSASRPQDRQFILSSKKLLLSDSGFYLCAWSVGRGNQPQHFGDGTRLSIL.

The genes are TRBV4-2 and TRBJ2-2; the D is unclear. The CDR3 spans 14 residues. Germline CDR1 LGHNA, CDR2 YNFKEQ. Trimming removed 1 base from V and 7 bases from J, with 10 bases in between. CDR3 nucleotide sequence: TGTGCCAGCAGCCAAGGCCGTGTAGTCGGGGAGCTGTTTTTT. Translating it yields CASSQGRVVGELFF.

The chain uses TRBV19 and TRBJ1-5; 9 nucleotides match TRBD1. V was clipped by 7 bases and J by 4 bases; unmatched bases: 5. The CDR3 extends over 14 amino acids. Germline V gene lookup returns CDR1 LNHDA and CDR2 SQIVND (reference sequence). CDR3 loop: CASNPTGGNQPQHF. CDR3 DNA: TGTGCCAGTAACCCGACAGGGGGGAATCAGCCCCAGCATTTT. The full variable domain, its missing parts supplied by reference TRBV19 and TRBJ1-5, is DGGITQSPKYLFRKEGQNVTLSCEQNLNHDAMYWYRQDPGQGLRLIYYSQIVNDFQKGDIAEGYSVSREKKESFPLTVTSAQKNPTAFYLCASNPTGGNQPQHFGDGTRLSIL.

The genes are TRBV4-2 and TRBJ1-2; D possibly corresponds to TRBD1 (5 bases). CDR3 size: 14 residues. V was trimmed by 3 bases and J by 7 bases, leaving 15 bases between them. The germline V gene encodes CDR1 LGHNA and CDR2 YNFKEQ. The CDR3 nucleotides are TGTGCCAGCAGCCAGGTGCCCGGTACAGGTGGCTACACCTTC. Its protein product is CASSQVPGTGGYTF.